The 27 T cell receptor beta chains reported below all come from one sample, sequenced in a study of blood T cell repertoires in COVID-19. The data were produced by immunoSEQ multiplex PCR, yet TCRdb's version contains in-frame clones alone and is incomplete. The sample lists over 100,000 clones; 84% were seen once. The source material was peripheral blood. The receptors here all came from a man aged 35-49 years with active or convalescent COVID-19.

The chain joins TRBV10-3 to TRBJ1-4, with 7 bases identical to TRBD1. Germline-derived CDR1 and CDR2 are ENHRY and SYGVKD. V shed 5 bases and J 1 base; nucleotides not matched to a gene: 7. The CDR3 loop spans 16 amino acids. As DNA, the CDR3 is TGTGCCATCAGTAAGACCCAGGGGGGAACTAATGAAAAACTGTTTTTT. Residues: CAISKTQGGTNEKLFF.

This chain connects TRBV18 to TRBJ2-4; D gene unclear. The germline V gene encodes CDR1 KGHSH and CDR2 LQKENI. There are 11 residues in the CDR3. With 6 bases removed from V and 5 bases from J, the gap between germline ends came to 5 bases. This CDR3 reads CASSQENIQYF. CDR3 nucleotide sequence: TGTGCCAGCTCTCAGGAAAACATTCAGTACTTC. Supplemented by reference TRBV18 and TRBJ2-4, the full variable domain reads NAGVMQNPRHLVRRRGQEARLRCSPMKGHSHVYWYRQLPEEGLKFMVYLQKENIIDESGMPKERFSAEFPKEGPSILRIQQVVRGDSAAYFCASSQENIQYFGAGTRLSVL.

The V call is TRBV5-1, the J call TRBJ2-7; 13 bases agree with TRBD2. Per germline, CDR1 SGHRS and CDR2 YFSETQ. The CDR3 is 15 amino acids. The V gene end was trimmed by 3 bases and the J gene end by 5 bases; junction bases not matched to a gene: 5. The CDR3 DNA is TGCGCCAGCAGCTCCGGACTAGCGGGGGTCGACGAGCAGTACTTC. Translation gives CASSSGLAGVDEQYF.

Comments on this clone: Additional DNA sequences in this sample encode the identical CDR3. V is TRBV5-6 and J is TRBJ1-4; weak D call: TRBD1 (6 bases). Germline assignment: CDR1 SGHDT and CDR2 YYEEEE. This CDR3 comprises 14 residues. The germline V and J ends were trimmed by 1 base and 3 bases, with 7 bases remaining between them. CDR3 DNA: TGTGCCAGCAGCTTGTGGACAGCTAATGAAAAACTGTTTTTT. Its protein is CASSLWTANEKLFF.

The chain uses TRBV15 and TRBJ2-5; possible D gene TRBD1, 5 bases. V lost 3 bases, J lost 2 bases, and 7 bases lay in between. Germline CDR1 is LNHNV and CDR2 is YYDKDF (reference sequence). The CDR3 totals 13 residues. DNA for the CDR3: TGTGCCACCAGCAGGGACAAACAAGAGACCCAGTACTTC. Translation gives CATSRDKQETQYF.

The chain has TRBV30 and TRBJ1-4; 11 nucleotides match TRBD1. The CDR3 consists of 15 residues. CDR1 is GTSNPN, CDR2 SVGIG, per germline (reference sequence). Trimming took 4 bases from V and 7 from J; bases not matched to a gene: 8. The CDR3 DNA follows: TGTGCCTGGAAACGGGACAGGGGGTTCGGTGAAAAACTGTTTTTT. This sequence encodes CAWKRDRGFGEKLFF.

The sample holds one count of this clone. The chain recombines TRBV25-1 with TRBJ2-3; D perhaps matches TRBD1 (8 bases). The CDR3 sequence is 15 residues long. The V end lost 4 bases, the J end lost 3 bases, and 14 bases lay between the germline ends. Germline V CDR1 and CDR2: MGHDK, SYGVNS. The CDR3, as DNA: TGTGCCAGCAGTGTCGGACAGGGACTAACAGATACGCAGTATTTT. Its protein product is CASSVGQGLTDTQYF.

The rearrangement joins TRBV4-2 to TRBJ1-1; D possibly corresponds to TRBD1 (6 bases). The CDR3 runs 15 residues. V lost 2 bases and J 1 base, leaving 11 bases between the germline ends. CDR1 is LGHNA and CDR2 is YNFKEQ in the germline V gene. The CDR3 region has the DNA TGTGCCAGCAGCCAAAGGAGGGGGGGGAACACTGAAGCTTTCTTT. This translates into CASSQRRGGNTEAFF.

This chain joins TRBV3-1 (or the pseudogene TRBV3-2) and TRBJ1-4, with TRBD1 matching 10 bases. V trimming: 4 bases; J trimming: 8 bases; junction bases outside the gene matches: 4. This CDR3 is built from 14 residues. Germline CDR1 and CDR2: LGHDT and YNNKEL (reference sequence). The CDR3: CASSPRDRGEKLFF. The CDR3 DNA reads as TGTGCCAGCAGCCCCCGGGACAGGGGAGAAAAACTGTTTTTT.

Written as DNA, the CDR3 is TGTGCCAGCAGCCAGCGACAGGGGATTCAATCACCCCTCCACTTT. Translated: CASSQRQGIQSPLHF. The chain is built from TRBV3-1 (or the pseudogene TRBV3-2) and TRBJ1-6, with 8 bases fitting TRBD1. Per the germline V gene, CDR1 is LGHDT and CDR2 is YNNKEL (reference sequence). The V and J ends lost 3 bases and 10 bases, in that order; junction bases with no gene match: 8. This CDR3 contains 15 residues.

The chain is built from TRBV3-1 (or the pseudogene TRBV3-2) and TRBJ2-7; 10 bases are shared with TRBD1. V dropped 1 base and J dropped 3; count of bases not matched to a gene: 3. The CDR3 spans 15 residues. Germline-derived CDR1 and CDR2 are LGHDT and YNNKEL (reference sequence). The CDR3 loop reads CASSQGQGAIYEQYF. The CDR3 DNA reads TGTGCCAGCAGCCAAGGACAGGGGGCTATCTACGAGCAGTACTTC.

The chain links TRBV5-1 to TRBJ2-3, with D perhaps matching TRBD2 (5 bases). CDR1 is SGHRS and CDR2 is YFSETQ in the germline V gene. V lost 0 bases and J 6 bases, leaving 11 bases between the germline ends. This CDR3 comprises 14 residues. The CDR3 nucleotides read TGCGCCAGCAGCTTGGTCCAGGAGGTGGATACGCAGTATTTT. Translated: CASSLVQEVDTQYF.

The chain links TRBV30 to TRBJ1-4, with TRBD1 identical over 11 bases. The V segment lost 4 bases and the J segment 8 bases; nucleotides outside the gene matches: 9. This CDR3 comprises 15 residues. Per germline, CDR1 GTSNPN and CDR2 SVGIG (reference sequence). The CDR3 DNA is TGTGCCTGGAATATTGCGGGACAGGGGGAGGAAAAACTGTTTTTT. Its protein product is CAWNIAGQGEEKLFF.

CDR3 sequence reads: CASSLRDRPYEQYF. The CDR3 nucleotides read TGTGCCAGCAGCCTCCGGGACAGACCCTACGAGCAGTACTTC. This rearrangement joins TRBV7-9 to TRBJ2-7; 7 bases match TRBD1. The CDR3 has 14 residues. Germline lookup yields CDR1 SEHNR and CDR2 FQNEAQ (reference sequence). The V segment lost 5 bases and the J segment 2 bases; nucleotides outside the gene matches: 6.

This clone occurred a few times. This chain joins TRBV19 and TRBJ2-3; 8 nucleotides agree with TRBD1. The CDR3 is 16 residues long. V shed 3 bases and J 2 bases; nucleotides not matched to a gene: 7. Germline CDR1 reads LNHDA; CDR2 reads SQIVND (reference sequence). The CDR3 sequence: CASSILWTGITDTQYF. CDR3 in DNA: TGTGCCAGTAGTATCCTCTGGACAGGGATCACAGATACGCAGTATTTT.

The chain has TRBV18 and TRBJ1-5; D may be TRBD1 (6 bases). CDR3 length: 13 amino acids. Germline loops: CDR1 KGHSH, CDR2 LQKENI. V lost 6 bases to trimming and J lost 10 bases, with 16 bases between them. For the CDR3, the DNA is TGTGCCAGCTCGGGGGCCCCAACGGAACCCCAGCATTTT. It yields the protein CASSGAPTEPQHF.

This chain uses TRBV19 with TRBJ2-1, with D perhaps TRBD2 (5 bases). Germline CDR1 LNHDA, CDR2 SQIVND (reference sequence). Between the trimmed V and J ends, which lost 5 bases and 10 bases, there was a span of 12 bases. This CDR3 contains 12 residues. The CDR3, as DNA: TGTGCCAGTAGTCGGGGTATCAGGGAGCAGTTCTTC. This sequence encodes CASSRGIREQFF.

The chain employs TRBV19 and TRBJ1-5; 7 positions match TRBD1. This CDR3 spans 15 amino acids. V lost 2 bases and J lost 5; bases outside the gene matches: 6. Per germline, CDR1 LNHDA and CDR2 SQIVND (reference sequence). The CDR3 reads CASSITGQPHQPQHF. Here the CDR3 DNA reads TGTGCCAGTAGTATAACGGGACAGCCCCATCAGCCCCAGCATTTT.

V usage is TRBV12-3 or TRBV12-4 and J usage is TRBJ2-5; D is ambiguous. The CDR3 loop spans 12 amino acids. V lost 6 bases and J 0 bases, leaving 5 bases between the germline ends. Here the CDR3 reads CASREYQETQYF. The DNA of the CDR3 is TGTGCCAGCAGGGAGTACCAAGAGACCCAGTACTTC.

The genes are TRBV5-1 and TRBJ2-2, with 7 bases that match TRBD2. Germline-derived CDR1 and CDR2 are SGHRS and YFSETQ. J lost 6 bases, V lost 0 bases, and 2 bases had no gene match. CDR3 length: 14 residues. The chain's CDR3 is CASSLVAGAGELFF. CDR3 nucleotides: TGCGCCAGCAGCTTGGTGGCGGGGGCCGGGGAGCTGTTTTTT.

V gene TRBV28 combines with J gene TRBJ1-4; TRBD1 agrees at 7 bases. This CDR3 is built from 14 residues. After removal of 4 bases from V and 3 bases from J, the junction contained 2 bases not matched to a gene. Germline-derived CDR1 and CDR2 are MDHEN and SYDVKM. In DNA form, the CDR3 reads TGTGCCAGCAGTTCGGGACAGCCTAATGAAAAACTGTTTTTT. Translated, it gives CASSSGQPNEKLFF.

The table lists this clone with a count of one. CDR3 sequence (DNA): TGCAGCGTTGGTGGCCGATCCGGGACTGAAGCTTTCTTT. Residues: CSVGGRSGTEAFF. This chain joins TRBV29-1 and TRBJ1-1; no reliable D call. The CDR3 totals 13 residues. The germline V gene has CDR1 SQVTM and CDR2 ANQGSEA. The V gene lost 4 bases and the J gene lost 5 bases, with 14 bases spanning the gap.

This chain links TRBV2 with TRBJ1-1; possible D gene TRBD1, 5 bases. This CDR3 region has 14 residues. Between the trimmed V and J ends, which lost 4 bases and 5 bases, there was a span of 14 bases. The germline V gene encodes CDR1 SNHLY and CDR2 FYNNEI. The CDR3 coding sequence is TGTGCCAGCAGTGTGGAAGGGGTCCGAACTGAAGCTTTCTTT. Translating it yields CASSVEGVRTEAFF.

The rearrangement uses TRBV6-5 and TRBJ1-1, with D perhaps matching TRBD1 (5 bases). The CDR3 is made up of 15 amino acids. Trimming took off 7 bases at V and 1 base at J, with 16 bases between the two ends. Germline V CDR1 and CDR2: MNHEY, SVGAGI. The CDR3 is CASKTQGSSNTEAFF. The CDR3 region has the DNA TGTGCCAGCAAAACTCAGGGTTCGTCGAACACTGAAGCTTTCTTT.

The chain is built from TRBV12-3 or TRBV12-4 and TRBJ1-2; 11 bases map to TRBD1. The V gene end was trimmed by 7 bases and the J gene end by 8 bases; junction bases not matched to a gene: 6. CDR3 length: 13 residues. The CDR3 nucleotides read TGTGCCAGCACTTTCGGGACAGGGGGAGGCTACACCTTC. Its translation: CASTFGTGGGYTF.

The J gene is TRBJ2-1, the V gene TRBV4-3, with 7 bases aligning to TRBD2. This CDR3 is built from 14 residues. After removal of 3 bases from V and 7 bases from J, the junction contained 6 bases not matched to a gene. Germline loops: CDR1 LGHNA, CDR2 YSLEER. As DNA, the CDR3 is TGCGCCAGCAGCCAGGACTCACTAGCGAATGAGCAGTTCTTC. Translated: CASSQDSLANEQFF.

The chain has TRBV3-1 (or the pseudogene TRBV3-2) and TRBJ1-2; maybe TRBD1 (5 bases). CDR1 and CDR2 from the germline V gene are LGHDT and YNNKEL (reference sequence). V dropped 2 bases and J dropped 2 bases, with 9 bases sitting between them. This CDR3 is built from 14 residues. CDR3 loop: CASSQYRSNYGYTF. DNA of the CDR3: TGTGCCAGCAGCCAATACAGGTCCAACTATGGCTACACCTTC.